Following are 2 T cell receptor beta chains from one sample sequenced in a study of early T cells in non-severe SARS-CoV-2 infection. TCRdb redid the calling of the 5' RACE reads with MiXCR, one entry per CDR3 protein. The sample shows around 40,000 distinct CDR3 sequences, roughly 10% of them seen only once. The sample comprised whole blood. These receptors were taken from an adult who was a healthcare worker with PCR-confirmed SARS-CoV-2 infection or an uninfected control (not recorded which).

This chain connects TRBV5-4 to TRBJ1-2; D is unclear. The CDR3 has 14 amino acids. Trimming took off 0 bases at V and 5 bases at J, with 11 bases between the two ends. Germline V gene lookup returns CDR1 SGHNT and CDR2 YYREEE (reference sequence). The CDR3 loop is CASSLGNAVYGYTF. CDR3 in DNA: TGTGCCAGCAGCTTGGGTAATGCGGTTTATGGCTACACCTTC.

This clonotype was found a few times. The chain uses TRBV28 and TRBJ1-1, with no clear D. Germline CDR1 reads MDHEN; CDR2 reads SYDVKM. Between the trimmed V and J ends, which lost 3 bases and 6 bases, there was a span of 8 bases. The CDR3 is 12 amino acids. The chain's CDR3 is CASSFNSAEAFF. Written as DNA, the CDR3 is TGTGCCAGCAGTTTTAATAGTGCTGAAGCTTTCTTT. The complete variable domain, with remaining parts taken from reference TRBV28 and TRBJ1-1, reads DVKVTQSSRYLVKRTGEKVFLECVQDMDHENMFWYRQDPGLGLRLIYFSYDVKMKEKGDIPEGYSVSREKKERFSLILESASTNQTSMYLCASSFNSAEAFFGQGTRLTVV.